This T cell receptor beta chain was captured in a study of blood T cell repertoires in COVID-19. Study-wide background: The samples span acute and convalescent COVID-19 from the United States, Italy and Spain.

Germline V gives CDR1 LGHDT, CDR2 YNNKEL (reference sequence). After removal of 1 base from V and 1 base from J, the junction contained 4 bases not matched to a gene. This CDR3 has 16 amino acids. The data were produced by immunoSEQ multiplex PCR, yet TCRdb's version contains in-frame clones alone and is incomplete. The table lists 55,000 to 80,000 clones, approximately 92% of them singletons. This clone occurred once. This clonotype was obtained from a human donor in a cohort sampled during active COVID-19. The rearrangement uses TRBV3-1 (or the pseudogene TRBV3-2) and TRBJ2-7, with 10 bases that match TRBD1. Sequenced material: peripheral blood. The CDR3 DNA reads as TGTGCCAGCAGCCAAGGACAGGGGGCCAATTCCTACGAGCAGTACTTC. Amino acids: CASSQGQGANSYEQYF.